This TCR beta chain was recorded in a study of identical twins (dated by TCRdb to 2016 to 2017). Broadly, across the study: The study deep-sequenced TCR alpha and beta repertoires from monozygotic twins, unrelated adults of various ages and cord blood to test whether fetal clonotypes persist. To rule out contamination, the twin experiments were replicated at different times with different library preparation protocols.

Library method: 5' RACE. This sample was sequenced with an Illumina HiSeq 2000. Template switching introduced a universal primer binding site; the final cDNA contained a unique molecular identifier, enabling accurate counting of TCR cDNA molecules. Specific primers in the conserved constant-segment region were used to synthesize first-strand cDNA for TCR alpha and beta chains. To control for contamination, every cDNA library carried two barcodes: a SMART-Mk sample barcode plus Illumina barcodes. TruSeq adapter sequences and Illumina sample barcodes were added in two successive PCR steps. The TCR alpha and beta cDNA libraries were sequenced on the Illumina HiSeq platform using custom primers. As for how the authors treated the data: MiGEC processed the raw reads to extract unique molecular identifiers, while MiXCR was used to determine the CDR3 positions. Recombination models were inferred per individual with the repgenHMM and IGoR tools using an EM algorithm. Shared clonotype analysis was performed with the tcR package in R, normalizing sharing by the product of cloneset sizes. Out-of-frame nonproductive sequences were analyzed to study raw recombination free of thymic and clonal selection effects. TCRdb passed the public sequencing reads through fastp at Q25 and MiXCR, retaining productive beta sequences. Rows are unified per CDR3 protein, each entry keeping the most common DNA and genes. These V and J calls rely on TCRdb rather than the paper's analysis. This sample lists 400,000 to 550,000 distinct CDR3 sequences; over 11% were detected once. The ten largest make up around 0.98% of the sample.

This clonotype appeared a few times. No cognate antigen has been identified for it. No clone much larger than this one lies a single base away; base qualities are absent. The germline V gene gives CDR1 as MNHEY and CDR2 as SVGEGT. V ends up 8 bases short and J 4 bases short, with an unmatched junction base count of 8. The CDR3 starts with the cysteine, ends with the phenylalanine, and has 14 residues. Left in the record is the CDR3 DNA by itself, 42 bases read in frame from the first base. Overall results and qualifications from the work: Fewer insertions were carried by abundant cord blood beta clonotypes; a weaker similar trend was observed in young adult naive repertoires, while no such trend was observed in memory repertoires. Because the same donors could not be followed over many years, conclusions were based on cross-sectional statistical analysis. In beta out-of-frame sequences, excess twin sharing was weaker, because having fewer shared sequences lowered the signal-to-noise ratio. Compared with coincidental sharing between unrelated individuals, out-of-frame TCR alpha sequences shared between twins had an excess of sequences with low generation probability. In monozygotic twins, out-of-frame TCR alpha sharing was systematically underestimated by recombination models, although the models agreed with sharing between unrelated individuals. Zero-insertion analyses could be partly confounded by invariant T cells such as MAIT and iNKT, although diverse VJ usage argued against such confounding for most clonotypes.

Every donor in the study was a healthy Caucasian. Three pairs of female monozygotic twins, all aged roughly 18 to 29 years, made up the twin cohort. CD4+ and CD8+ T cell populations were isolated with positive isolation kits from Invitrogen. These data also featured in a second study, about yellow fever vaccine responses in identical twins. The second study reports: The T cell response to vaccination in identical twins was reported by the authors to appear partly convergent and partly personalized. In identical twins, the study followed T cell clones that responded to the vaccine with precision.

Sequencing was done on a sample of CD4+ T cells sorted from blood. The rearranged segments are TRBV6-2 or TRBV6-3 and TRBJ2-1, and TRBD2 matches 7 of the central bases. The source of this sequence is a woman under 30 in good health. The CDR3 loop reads CASGRELGYNEQFF. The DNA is TGTGCCAGCGGGCGGGAGCTGGGTTACAATGAGCAGTTCTTC.